This passage covers 23 T cell receptor beta chains from one sample sequenced in a study of OX40 agonist ivuxolimab in advanced cancers. Produced via immunoSEQ multiplex PCR; TCRdb's table is partial and in-frame only. The sample carries some 86,000 clones, roughly 84% recorded once. The sample was CD4+ or CD8+ T cells sorted from blood, taken in a trial of the OX40 agonist ivuxolimab. Receptor source: an adult with an advanced solid tumor such as melanoma, head and neck, liver or kidney cancer.

V gene TRBV7-6 combines with J gene TRBJ2-5; TRBD1 is a possible D gene (5 bases). The J call may be faulty, since TRBJ2-7 better matches the DNA end. CDR1 SGHVS and CDR2 FNYEAQ come from the germline V gene. The CDR3 consists of 14 residues. CDR3 in amino acids: CASSTGHGSYEQYF. The CDR3 DNA is TGTGCCAGCAGCACCGGACACGGATCCTACGAGCAGTACTTC.

In DNA form, the CDR3 reads TGTGCCAGCAGCTTAGAGGAGGCGTGGCGGGAGCTCGAGCAGTACTTC. Translating it yields CASSLEEAWRELEQYF. The chain combines TRBV7-8 with TRBJ2-7; 7 positions match TRBD2. With 1 base clipped from V and 6 bases from J, the junction kept 12 bases outside the gene matches. Germline V CDR1 and CDR2: SGHVS, FQNEAQ. There are 16 residues in the CDR3. Variable domain in full (rest from reference TRBV7-8 and TRBJ2-7): GAGVSQSPRYKVAKRGQDVALRCDPISGHVSLFWYQQALGQGPEFLTYFQNEAQLDKSGLPSDRFFAERPEGSVSTLKIQRTQQEDSAVYLCASSLEEAWRELEQYFGPGTRLTVT.

J is TRBJ1-2 and V is TRBV27; TRBD1 is a possible D gene (5 bases). Per the germline V gene, CDR1 is MNHEY and CDR2 is SMNVEV (reference sequence). Trimming cost V 6 bases and J 1 base, with 18 bases left between them. This CDR3 spans 16 amino acids. CDR3: CASRQVPGGGNYGYTF. The CDR3 nucleotides read TGTGCCAGCAGACAAGTCCCGGGGGGGGGTAACTATGGCTACACCTTC.

The rearrangement links TRBV19 to TRBJ2-1; perhaps TRBD1 as D (6 bases). V lost 5 bases and J 6 bases, leaving 14 bases between the germline ends. CDR3 length: 14 residues. Germline V gene sequence: CDR1 LNHDA, CDR2 SQIVND (reference sequence). The CDR3, as DNA: TGTGCCAGTAGTGTAATAGGGGGTCCCAATGAGCAGTTCTTC. Translating it yields CASSVIGGPNEQFF.

The chain joins TRBV9 to TRBJ2-1, with no clear D. From germline, CDR1 is SGDLS and CDR2 YYNGEE. This CDR3 has 15 residues. Trimming pared 0 bases from V and 2 bases from J, leaving 9 bases between. CDR3 residues: CASSVGDRAYNEQFF. As DNA, the CDR3 is TGTGCCAGCAGCGTAGGTGATAGGGCCTACAATGAGCAGTTCTTC.

The table lists this clone with a few counts. This sequence joins TRBV13 and TRBJ2-1; TRBD2 might be the D (6 bases). Germline CDR1 reads PRHDT; CDR2 reads FYEKMQ (reference sequence). V lost 3 bases and J lost 4, with 16 bases in between. There are 16 residues in the CDR3. The CDR3 here is CASSFRLGIFYNEQFF. In DNA form, the CDR3 reads TGTGCCAGCAGCTTTAGACTAGGGATCTTTTACAATGAGCAGTTCTTC.

The table lists this clone with a few counts. The chain uses TRBV28 and TRBJ1-1; no firm D call. CDR3 length: 12 residues. In germline, CDR1 is MDHEN, CDR2 SYDVKM. V was clipped by 7 bases and J by 6 bases, with 12 bases between them. This CDR3 reads CASTLLGAEAFF. CDR3 bases: TGTGCCAGCACCCTTCTTGGGGCTGAAGCTTTCTTT.

The chain is built from TRBV5-6 and TRBJ2-7, with D hard to call. CDR1 is SGHDT, CDR2 YYEEEE, per germline. There are 15 residues in the CDR3. Between the trimmed V and J ends, which lost 5 bases and 2 bases, there was a span of 17 bases. CDR3 in DNA: TGTGCCAGCAGATCCCGCTCGGCGAGCCCCTACGAGCAGTACTTC. Its protein is CASRSRSASPYEQYF.

This chain connects TRBV4-1 to TRBJ2-2; D may be TRBD1 (6 bases). Per germline, CDR1 MGHRA and CDR2 YSYEKL. V was trimmed by 0 bases and J by 7 bases, leaving 12 bases between them. The CDR3 is 15 amino acids. This chain's CDR3 is CASSQEGHPGGELFF. DNA for the CDR3: TGCGCCAGCAGCCAAGAGGGACACCCCGGCGGGGAGCTGTTTTTT.

For this clone: The same CDR3 arises from other DNA sequences in this sample as well. The rearrangement links TRBV6-4 to TRBJ2-1, with 10 bases fitting TRBD2. Germline V lookup: CDR1 MRHNA, CDR2 SNTAGT. The J segment lost 7 bases and the V segment lost 0 bases, leaving 3 bases of the junction unmatched. This CDR3 is 15 amino acids long. CDR3 loop: CASSDSPSGRNEQFF. CDR3 DNA: TGTGCCAGCAGTGACTCGCCTAGCGGGAGAAATGAGCAGTTCTTC.

The rearrangement uses TRBV27 and TRBJ2-1; D could derive from TRBD1 or TRBD2 (5 bases each). V lost 8 bases, J lost 3 bases, and 14 bases lay in between. The germline gives CDR1 MNHEY, CDR2 SMNVEV (reference sequence). The CDR3 runs 14 residues. Written as DNA, the CDR3 is TGTGCCAGCCGCCTGAGTGGGGGCTACAATGAGCAGTTCTTC. Protein sequence: CASRLSGGYNEQFF.

J is TRBJ1-6 and V is TRBV27; 7 bases match TRBD1. CDR1 and CDR2 (germline): MNHEY, SMNVEV (reference sequence). The ends lost 0 bases at V and 7 bases at J; junction bases unmatched: 0. CDR3 length equals 14 residues. The CDR3 region is CASSLSTGNSPLHF. The CDR3 nucleotides are TGTGCCAGCAGTTTATCGACAGGGAATTCACCCCTCCACTTT.

The chain couples TRBV12-5 to TRBJ2-3, with 8 bases that match TRBD2. V lost 5 bases and J lost 2; bases outside the gene matches: 15. The germline V gene has CDR1 LGHNT and CDR2 FRNRAP. The CDR3 is 18 amino acids. The CDR3 coding sequence is TGTGCTAGTGGTGGGGGGGGCTCAACTAGCGGAGTCACAGATACGCAGTATTTT. Amino acid sequence: CASGGGGSTSGVTDTQYF.

The chain employs TRBV6-5 and TRBJ2-3; 7 nucleotides line up with TRBD1. CDR1 is MNHEY and CDR2 is SVGAGI in the germline V gene. J gave up 2 bases and V 6 bases, and 8 bases lay outside the gene matches. The CDR3 is 15 amino acids. The CDR3 region is CASRFSGTATDTQYF. CDR3 nucleotide sequence: TGTGCCAGCAGATTCTCCGGGACAGCCACAGATACGCAGTATTTT.

The gene calls are TRBV27 and TRBJ2-5; TRBD2 might be the D (6 bases). The end of the DNA is better explained by TRBJ2-7, so the J call may be wrong. Germline-derived CDR1 and CDR2 are MNHEY and SMNVEV (reference sequence). The length of the CDR3 is 15 residues. Written as DNA, the CDR3 is TGTGCCAGCAGTTTGGGGGGACCCGGAGGCTACGAGCAGTACTTC. Translating it yields CASSLGGPGGYEQYF.

The genes are TRBV2 and TRBJ2-1; maybe TRBD2 (6 bases). The ends were cut back, 6 bases at V and 0 bases at J, with 21 bases in the middle. Germline assignment: CDR1 SNHLY and CDR2 FYNNEI. The CDR3 contains 18 residues. This CDR3 reads CASRTPRDHFSSYNEQFF. The CDR3 DNA reads TGTGCCAGCAGGACCCCGCGGGACCACTTCTCCTCCTACAATGAGCAGTTCTTC.

This chain joins TRBV7-9 and TRBJ2-7; the D gene is possibly TRBD1 (5 bases). The V and J ends lost 5 bases and 2 bases respectively, with 13 bases between them. The CDR3 is 14 amino acids. CDR1 is SEHNR, CDR2 FQNEAQ, per germline (reference sequence). The CDR3 nucleotides are TGTGCCAGCAGCCACGACAGCCGTACCTACGAGCAGTACTTC. This sequence encodes CASSHDSRTYEQYF.

V usage is TRBV6-1 and J usage is TRBJ2-3; TRBD2 aligns across 14 bases. The junction had 4 bases not matched to a gene; V was cut back by 10 bases and J by 4 bases. Germline CDR1 reads MNHNS; CDR2 reads SASEGT. The CDR3 loop spans 14 amino acids. This CDR3 is CATLGLAGADTQYF. The CDR3 region has the DNA TGTGCCACCCTGGGACTAGCGGGGGCAGATACGCAGTATTTT.

The gene calls are TRBV18 and TRBJ2-7; D is perhaps TRBD2 (5 bases). The germline gives CDR1 KGHSH, CDR2 LQKENI. Trimming shortened V by 4 bases and J by 1 base, and 11 bases separated the two germline ends. The CDR3 is 14 amino acids. Written as DNA, the CDR3 is TGTGCCAGCTCACGAATGGGAGTATCCTACGAGCAGTACTTC. Residues: CASSRMGVSYEQYF.

On this clone itself: Other DNA sequences in the sample encode the same CDR3. This chain connects TRBV6-5 to TRBJ2-7; TRBD2 matches 9 bases. V lost 2 bases to trimming and J lost 3 bases; unmatched junction nucleotides: 5. The CDR3 has 15 residues. From germline, CDR1 is MNHEY and CDR2 SVGAGI. The CDR3 DNA reads TGTGCCAGCAGTTACGGCCTAGCGGGGAGCTACGAGCAGTACTTC. It translates to CASSYGLAGSYEQYF.

This clone occurred once. The genes are TRBV19 and TRBJ2-1; TRBD1 agrees at 8 bases. Germline assignment: CDR1 LNHDA and CDR2 SQIVND (reference sequence). The CDR3 extends over 16 amino acids. J was trimmed by 7 bases and V by 5 bases; bases with no gene match: 13. CDR3: CASSPPTGGSVNEQFF. The CDR3 DNA reads as TGTGCCAGTAGTCCCCCTACAGGGGGTTCCGTAAATGAGCAGTTCTTC.

The J gene is TRBJ2-7, the V gene TRBV30; tentatively, D is TRBD2 (6 bases). Germline CDR1 GTSNPN, CDR2 SVGIG (reference sequence). CDR3 size: 14 residues. V shed 0 bases and J shed 2 bases, with 11 bases lying between them. Here the CDR3 reads CAWSVKGLPYEQYF. CDR3 DNA sequence: TGTGCCTGGAGTGTAAAGGGACTCCCCTACGAGCAGTACTTC.

The V gene is TRBV6-6, the J gene TRBJ1-3; no definite D call. The V end lost 6 bases, the J end lost 0 bases, and 3 bases lay between the germline ends. This CDR3 has 12 amino acids. The germline gives CDR1 MNHNY, CDR2 SVGAGI (reference sequence). The DNA for the CDR3 is TGTGCCAGCAGAGGCTCTGGAAACACCATATATTTT. This sequence encodes CASRGSGNTIYF.